The rows below give T cell receptor beta chains drawn from one sample of a study of blood T cell repertoires in COVID-19. Sequencing was performed with immunoSEQ multiplex PCR; in TCRdb, only in-frame clones are kept and a portion is missing. The sample has around 450,000 clones, 90% seen once; the top ten hold about 0.6%. Specimen: PBMCs or T cells enriched from blood (not recorded which). The receptors were gathered from a man younger than 30 who had recovered from COVID-19. CDR3s include the opening cysteine and the closing phenylalanine or tryptophan. D genes are given only for firm matches. Clone size is stated in some rows and not others, as once, few, many or a class when expanded.

TRBJ1-1 . TRBV9 few CASSVAVNTEAFF TGTGCCAGCAGCGTAGCGGTGAACACTGAAGCTTTCTTT
TRBJ1-1 . TRBV19 . CASRTQPGDTEAFF TGTGCCAGTAGGACCCAGCCCGGGGACACTGAAGCTTTCTTT
TRBJ1-1 . TRBV6-1 . CASSEEPGRLTEAFF TGTGCCAGCAGTGAAGAACCAGGTCGTCTAACTGAAGCTTTCTTT
TRBJ1-2 . TRBV19 . CASSMRPGNYGYTF TGTGCCAGTAGTATGAGGCCGGGTAACTATGGCTACACCTTC
TRBJ2-3 . TRBV5-4 . CASLDPSDGADTQYF TGTGCCAGCCTCGATCCTAGCGATGGGGCAGATACGCAGTATTTT
TRBJ2-7 . TRBV18 . CASSPYRDGGQYF TGTGCCAGCTCACCCTACCGGGATGGAGGGCAGTACTTC
TRBJ2-3 TRBD1 TRBV5-1 . CASSGNRQGLTTDTQYF TGCGCCAGCAGCGGGAATAGACAGGGGCTGACCACAGATACGCAGTATTTT
TRBJ2-3 . TRBV6-1 . CASREQGSTDTQYF TGTGCCAGCAGAGAACAGGGCTCTACAGATACGCAGTATTTT
TRBJ2-5 TRBD2 TRBV27 . CASSLVAGAWETQYF TGTGCCAGCAGTTTAGTAGCGGGAGCTTGGGAGACCCAGTACTTC
TRBJ1-4 . TRBV5-4 . CASSLRDTTGKLFF TGTGCCAGCAGCCTACGGGACACTACGGGAAAACTGTTTTTT
TRBJ2-1 TRBD2 TRBV29-1 . CSVLSGRGNEQFF TGCAGCGTGTTAAGCGGGAGAGGAAATGAGCAGTTCTTC
TRBJ2-7 . TRBV13 . CASSPADSSVHEQYF TGTGCCAGCAGCCCCGCAGACTCCTCTGTCCACGAGCAGTACTTC
TRBJ2-3 . TRBV18 . CASSPSGLASTTDTQYF TGTGCCAGCTCACCCAGCGGTCTAGCCTCAACCACAGATACGCAGTATTTT
TRBJ2-1 TRBD2 TRBV18 . CASSPPPASGGVNEQFF TGTGCCAGCTCACCACCCCCTGCTAGCGGGGGGGTCAATGAGCAGTTCTTC
TRBJ2-5 . TRBV7-9 . CASSLSLGPTQETQYF TGTGCCAGCAGCTTAAGCTTGGGCCCCACACAAGAGACCCAGTACTTC
TRBJ1-2 TRBD1 TRBV18 . CASSPTGTGRSNYGYTF TGTGCCAGCTCACCAACCGGGACAGGGCGTTCGAACTATGGCTACACCTTC
TRBJ2-1 TRBD1 TRBV15 . CATSSGQGDYNEQFF TGTGCCACCAGCAGCGGACAGGGTGACTACAATGAGCAGTTCTTC
TRBJ2-1 . TRBV27 . CASSLGLVNEQFF TGTGCCAGCAGTTTAGGGCTTGTTAATGAGCAGTTCTTC
TRBJ2-3 . TRBV18 . CASSPLTSTDTQYF TGTGCCAGCTCACCCCTGACTAGCACAGATACGCAGTATTTT
TRBJ1-6 . TRBV6-5 once CASHRVNNSPLHF TGTGCCAGCCACCGAGTTAATAATTCACCCCTCCACTTT
TRBJ1-1 . TRBV9 once CASSVAGRGTEAFF TGTGCCAGCAGCGTTGCAGGGCGTGGAACTGAAGCTTTCTTT
TRBJ1-1 . TRBV28 . CASSGGRRGTEAFF TGTGCCAGCAGTGGGGGTAGGAGGGGCACTGAAGCTTTCTTT
TRBJ1-5 . TRBV7-6 . CASSLEGGVDQPQHF TGTGCCAGCAGCTTGGAAGGGGGGGTGGACCAGCCCCAGCATTTT
TRBJ1-2 TRBD1 TRBV5-5 . CASSPGQGKGTSYGYTF TGTGCCAGCAGCCCGGGACAGGGAAAAGGGACGAGTTATGGCTACACCTTC
TRBJ2-7 TRBD1 TRBV29-1 . CSVEEDRAEQYF TGCAGCGTTGAAGAAGACAGGGCCGAGCAGTACTTC
TRBJ1-2 TRBD1 TRBV2 . CASRTGTAGYGYTF TGTGCCAGCAGGACAGGGACGGCAGGCTATGGCTACACCTTC
TRBJ1-2 . TRBV2 . CASSEWPTNYGYTF TGTGCCAGCAGTGAATGGCCCACTAACTATGGCTACACCTTC
TRBJ2-1 . TRBV5-1 few CASSLEGQLYNEQFF TGCGCCAGCAGCTTGGAAGGACAGCTGTACAATGAGCAGTTCTTC
TRBJ2-2 . TRBV6-5 once CASRLSSDTGELFF TGTGCCAGCAGACTCTCTAGCGACACCGGGGAGCTGTTTTTT
TRBJ2-1 . TRBV19 . CASSNGGLSYNEQFF TGTGCCAGTAGTAACGGCGGGCTCTCCTACAATGAGCAGTTCTTC
TRBJ1-5 . TRBV2 . CASSAARGNQPQHF TGTGCCAGCAGTGCGGCCAGGGGCAATCAGCCCCAGCATTTT
TRBJ1-5 . TRBV6-4 . CASSATEDQPQHF TGTGCCAGCAGTGCTACAGAAGATCAGCCCCAGCATTTT
TRBJ2-3 . TRBV13 . CASSRGRGTDTQYF TGTGCCAGCAGCCGAGGCCGCGGCACAGATACGCAGTATTTT
TRBJ2-7 TRBD1 TRBV11-2 . CASSAGTAYEQYF TGTGCCAGCAGCGCCGGGACAGCCTACGAGCAGTACTTC
TRBJ1-2 TRBD1 TRBV7-6 . CASSFLKQGGSNYGYTF TGTGCCAGCAGCTTCTTGAAACAGGGGGGGTCTAACTATGGCTACACCTTC
TRBJ2-3 TRBD2 TRBV28 . CASKSSGREQYF TGTGCCAGCAAATCTAGCGGGAGAGAGCAGTATTTT
TRBJ2-2 . TRBV9 few CASSVAPGANTGELFF TGTGCCAGCAGCGTAGCCCCGGGAGCCAACACCGGGGAGCTGTTTTTT
TRBJ2-3 TRBD2 TRBV7-6 . CASSPTSGRAGDTQYF TGTGCCAGCAGCCCAACTAGCGGGAGGGCCGGAGATACGCAGTATTTT
TRBJ1-1 . TRBV11-2 . CASSSRGITQGLNTEAFF TGTGCCAGCAGCTCCCGGGGGATCACGCAGGGACTTAACACTGAAGCTTTCTTT
TRBJ1-4 . TRBV21-1 . CASREQGLREEKLFF TGTGCCAGCAGAGAACAGGGGTTGAGGGAAGAAAAACTGTTTTTT
TRBJ1-5 . TRBV30 . CAWGGGGGGQPQHF TGTGCCTGGGGCGGTGGGGGCGGGGGTCAGCCCCAGCATTTT
TRBJ1-2 . TRBV29-1 . CSAEDYGYTF TGCAGCGCAGAGGACTATGGCTACACCTTC
TRBJ2-3 . TRBV11-3 . CASSLGLEDTQYF TGTGCCAGCAGCTTAGGACTTGAAGATACGCAGTATTTT
TRBJ1-5 . TRBV29-1 . CSVRTGWGSNQPQHF TGCAGCGTTCGTACAGGGTGGGGAAGCAATCAGCCCCAGCATTTT
TRBJ2-4 TRBD2 TRBV6-2/TRBV6-3 few CASSTYRTSGSWDIQYF TGTGCCAGCAGTACCTACCGGACTAGCGGGAGTTGGGACATTCAGTACTTC
TRBJ1-5 . TRBV19 . CASSIPDGEKTGEQPQHF TGTGCCAGTAGTATACCCGACGGGGAAAAAACCGGGGAACAGCCCCAGCATTTT
TRBJ2-7 TRBD1 TRBV19 . CASSIGPGGTYEQYF TGTGCCAGTAGTATTGGTCCAGGGGGAACCTACGAGCAGTACTTC
TRBJ1-1 . TRBV9 . CASSVAGQNTEAFF TGTGCCAGCAGCGTAGCAGGCCAGAACACTGAAGCTTTCTTT
TRBJ1-2 . TRBV2 . CASSEVEGIYYGYTF TGTGCCAGCAGTGAAGTGGAGGGTATCTACTATGGCTACACCTTC
TRBJ2-1 TRBD2 TRBV5-4 once CASSFGGTTYNEQFF TGTGCCAGCAGCTTTGGCGGGACTACTTACAATGAGCAGTTCTTC
TRBJ2-3 . TRBV19 once CASSNGNRDTQYF TGTGCCAGTAGTAATGGTAACAGAGATACGCAGTATTTT
TRBJ1-2 . TRBV7-9 . CATSDPGQHGYTF TGTGCCACCTCTGACCCCGGACAGCATGGCTACACCTTC
TRBJ1-6 TRBD1 TRBV7-9 . CASSKPTGGAGVTYNSPLHF TGTGCCAGCAGCAAACCTACAGGGGGCGCGGGAGTCACGTATAATTCACCCCTCCACTTT